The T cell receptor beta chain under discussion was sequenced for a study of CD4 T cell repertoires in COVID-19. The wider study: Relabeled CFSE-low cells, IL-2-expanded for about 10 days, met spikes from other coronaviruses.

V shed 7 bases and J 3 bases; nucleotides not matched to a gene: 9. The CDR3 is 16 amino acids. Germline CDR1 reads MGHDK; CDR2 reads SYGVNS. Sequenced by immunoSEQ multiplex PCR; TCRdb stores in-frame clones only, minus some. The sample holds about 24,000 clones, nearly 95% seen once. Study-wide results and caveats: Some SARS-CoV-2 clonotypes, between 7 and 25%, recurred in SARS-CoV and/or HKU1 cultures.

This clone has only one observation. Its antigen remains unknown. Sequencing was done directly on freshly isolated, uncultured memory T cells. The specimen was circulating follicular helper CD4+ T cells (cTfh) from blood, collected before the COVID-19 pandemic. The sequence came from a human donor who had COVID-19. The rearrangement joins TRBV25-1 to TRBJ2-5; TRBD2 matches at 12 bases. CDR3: CASTKTSGRRKETQYF. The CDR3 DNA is TGTGCCAGCACGAAAACTAGCGGGAGGAGAAAAGAGACCCAGTACTTC.